The rows below give T cell receptor beta chains drawn from one sample of a study of T-cell reconstitution after alpha-beta-depleted transplantation in children. TCRdb fed the PCR reads into MiXCR, producing one record per CDR3 protein. Here the sample spans approximately 190,000 distinct CDR3 sequences, 5% to 6.5% being singletons. The sequences come from PBMCs, collected before TCRalphabeta/CD19-depleted stem cell transplant. All receptors derive from a girl under two years old with combined immunodeficiency, due to receive a stem cell transplant. CDR3s include the opening cysteine and the closing phenylalanine or tryptophan. The D gene is left open where the match is weak. Expanded clones get a size class; other rows say once, few or many, or leave the size out.

many,NA,TRBJ2-2,TRBV7-6,TGTGCCAGCAGCTTAGAGACAGGAACCGGGGAGCTGTTTTTT,CASSLETGTGELFF
many,TRBD1,TRBJ2-7,TRBV29-1,TGCAGCGTTGTGGTCCGGGACAGGGCCTACGAGCAGTACTTC,CSVVVRDRAYEQYF
many,TRBD2,TRBJ2-1,TRBV20-1,TGCAGTGCTAGCGGCGGGGGCTCCTACAATGAGCAGTTCTTC,CSASGGGSYNEQFF
few,NA,TRBJ2-3,TRBV18,TGTGCCAGCTCACCACCCCAGACAGATACGCAGTATTTT,CASSPPQTDTQYF
few,NA,TRBJ2-1,TRBV11-2,TGTGCCAGCAGCCAACTTGGGGGGGGGCCTTATGAGCAGTTCTTC,CASSQLGGGPYEQFF
many,NA,TRBJ2-7,TRBV5-1,TGCGCCAGCAGCTTGGAGGCGGCCTTCTCCTACGAGCAGTACTTC,CASSLEAAFSYEQYF
many,NA,TRBJ2-1,TRBV5-6,TGTGCCAGCAGCTTGGAGCTAGCGCCATTAAATGAGCAGTTCTTC,CASSLELAPLNEQFF
few,NA,TRBJ1-1,TRBV1,TGCACCAGCTCTGAAAATGAAGCTTTCTTT,CTSSENEAFF
many,NA,TRBJ2-2,TRBV29-1,TGCAGCGCCAGAACCCCGGGACGGTCCACCGGGGAGCTGTTTTTT,CSARTPGRSTGELFF
many,NA,TRBJ2-7,TRBV5-1,TGCGCCAGCAGACAGGACGTAGCCTACGAGCAGTACTTC,CASRQDVAYEQYF
many,TRBD1,TRBJ2-7,TRBV3-1,TGTGCCAGCAGCCAAGATCTCGGACAGGGTCTCTTCTACGAGCAGTACTTC,CASSQDLGQGLFYEQYF
many,NA,TRBJ2-1,TRBV7-6,TGTGCCAGCAGCCAAATGGGGGAGCAGTTCTTC,CASSQMGEQFF
many,TRBD2,TRBJ2-7,TRBV6-1,TGTGCCAGCAGTGAAGAGGGACTAGCTGATGTCTACGAGCAGTACTTC,CASSEEGLADVYEQYF
many,NA,TRBJ2-5,TRBV5-8,TGTGCCAGCAGCCCTCACCCGGATCAAGAGACCCAGTACTTC,CASSPHPDQETQYF
many,NA,TRBJ2-7,TRBV5-1,TGCGCCAGCAGCTTGAGAAATCCGACCTACGAGCAGTACTTC,CASSLRNPTYEQYF
many,TRBD2,TRBJ2-1,TRBV6-1,TGTGCCAGCAGCTTTGGGGGGACTAGTCTGAATGAGCAGTTCTTC,CASSFGGTSLNEQFF
few,NA,TRBJ2-1,TRBV6-2/TRBV6-3,TGTGCCAGCAGTTACGATGGGCGGTATCTGGATGAGCAGTTCTTC,CASSYDGRYLDEQFF
NA,NA,TRBJ2-7,TRBV7-8,TGTGCCAGCAGCCCACCCTCGGGGAACGAGCAGTACTTC,CASSPPSGNEQYF
NA,NA,TRBJ2-5,TRBV7-8,TGTGCCAGCAGCTTAGAGGGGGGGGGCGGTGAGACCCAGTACTTC,CASSLEGGGGETQYF
many,NA,TRBJ2-7,TRBV12-3/TRBV12-4,TGTGCCAGCAGCCCGGACACCACCTACGAGCAGTACTTC,CASSPDTTYEQYF
few,NA,TRBJ1-4,TRBV12-3/TRBV12-4,TGTGCCAGCAGCCCCGGGGGTGGGGGAAGCTCCAAACTGTTTTTT,CASSPGGGGSSKLFF
NA,TRBD2,TRBJ2-5,TRBV7-8,TGTGCCAGCAGCTTAGTTCCGGGGGGACACCAAGAGACCCAGTACTTC,CASSLVPGGHQETQYF
many,NA,TRBJ2-1,TRBV19,TGTGCCAGTAGTCCGAAGAGACAGGTTTTCTACAATGAGCAGTTCTTC,CASSPKRQVFYNEQFF
many,NA,TRBJ1-5,TRBV4-1,TGCGCCAGCAGCCTTCAAGGGCATTTGGGCAATCAGCCCCAGCATTTT,CASSLQGHLGNQPQHF
many,NA,TRBJ1-1,TRBV28,TGTGCCAGCCGCACAGGGACGGCCACTGAAGCTTTCTTT,CASRTGTATEAFF
many,TRBD2,TRBJ2-1,TRBV29-1,TGCAGCGTGGACTTAGCGGGAGTAGGGAATGAGCAGTTCTTC,CSVDLAGVGNEQFF
many,TRBD1,TRBJ2-7,TRBV28,TGTGCCAGCAGTCCGGGACAGTCACCTTTGAGGCAGTACTTC,CASSPGQSPLRQYF
many,NA,TRBJ2-7,TRBV14,TGTGCCAGCAGCCCCACACCGGACCAACTACCGGGGGAGCAGTACTTC,CASSPTPDQLPGEQYF
many,TRBD1,TRBJ1-1,TRBV6-5,TGTGCCAGCAGTTACTCGATGCAGGGGGCTATGAACACTGAAGCTTTCTTT,CASSYSMQGAMNTEAFF
many,NA,TRBJ1-1,TRBV7-6,TGTGCCAGCCGCCCCAGGGAGGTGATCACTGAAGCTTTCTTT,CASRPREVITEAFF
many,NA,TRBJ2-5,TRBV6-2/TRBV6-3,TGTGCCAGCAGTTCCCGGGACACACTCGCTCAAGAGACCCAGTACTTC,CASSSRDTLAQETQYF
few,NA,TRBJ1-2,TRBV5-1,TGCGCCAGCAGCTTGGCCGGACCCGAAAACTATGGCTACACCTTC,CASSLAGPENYGYTF
many,TRBD1,TRBJ2-7,TRBV15,TGTGCCACCAGCAAAGAATACAGGGGGCTAGGCGAGCAGTACTTC,CATSKEYRGLGEQYF
many,NA,TRBJ2-7,TRBV28,TGTGCCAGCAGTTTTTGGCGGACGGACTACGAGCAGTACTTC,CASSFWRTDYEQYF
many,NA,TRBJ2-3,TRBV12-3/TRBV12-4,TGTGCCAGCAGTTTAGCTATCCAGGGCCCAGATACGCAGTATTTT,CASSLAIQGPDTQYF
many,NA,TRBJ2-3,TRBV6-1,TGTGCCAGCAGTGAAGTCAAATGGTGGGGCACAGATACGCAGTATTTT,CASSEVKWWGTDTQYF
many,TRBD1,TRBJ2-2,TRBV29-1,TGCAGCGGTGAGGGGGCTTGGACCGGGGAGCTGTTTTTT,CSGEGAWTGELFF
many,TRBD1,TRBJ2-1,TRBV4-1,TGCGCCAGCAGCCAAGATCGGACAGGTGGTCGCAATGAGCAGTTCTTC,CASSQDRTGGRNEQFF
many,NA,TRBJ2-7,TRBV28,TGTGCCAGCAGTTTAGAGGGTAGGAGAGGCTACGAGCAGTACTTC,CASSLEGRRGYEQYF
many,TRBD1,TRBJ1-2,TRBV4-3,TGCGCCAGCAGCCAAACCCCGCAGGGGGTCAACTATGGCTACACCTTC,CASSQTPQGVNYGYTF
many,NA,TRBJ1-2,TRBV27,TGTGCCAGCAGTTTTCAGGGGAACTATGGCTACACCTTC,CASSFQGNYGYTF
many,NA,TRBJ2-7,TRBV28,TGTGCCAGCAGTTTAGACCTTTCTGGAGAGCAGTACTTC,CASSLDLSGEQYF